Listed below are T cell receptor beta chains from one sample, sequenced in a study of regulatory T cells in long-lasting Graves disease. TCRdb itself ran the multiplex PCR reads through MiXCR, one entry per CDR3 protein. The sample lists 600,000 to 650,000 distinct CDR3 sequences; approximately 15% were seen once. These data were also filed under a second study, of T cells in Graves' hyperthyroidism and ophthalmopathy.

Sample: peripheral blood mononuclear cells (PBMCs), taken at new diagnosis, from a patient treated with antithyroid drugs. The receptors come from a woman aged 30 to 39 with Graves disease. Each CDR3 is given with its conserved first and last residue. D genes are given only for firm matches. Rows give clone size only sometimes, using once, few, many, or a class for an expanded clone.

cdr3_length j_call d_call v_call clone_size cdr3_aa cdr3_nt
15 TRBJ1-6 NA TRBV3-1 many CASSQTWQGTSPLHF TGTGCCAGCAGCCAAACTTGGCAGGGAACTTCACCCCTCCACTTT
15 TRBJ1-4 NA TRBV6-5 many CASSYIPQGNEKLFF TGTGCCAGCAGTTACATTCCTCAGGGGAATGAAAAACTGTTTTTT
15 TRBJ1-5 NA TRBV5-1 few CASSLQTGSNQPQHF TGCGCCAGCAGCTTGCAAACCGGTAGCAATCAGCCCCAGCATTTT
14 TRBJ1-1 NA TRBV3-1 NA CASSQTQGNTEAFF TGTGCCAGCAGCCAGACCCAGGGAAACACTGAAGCTTTCTTT
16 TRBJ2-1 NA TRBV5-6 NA CASSLEGPGRAGEQFF TGTGCCAGCAGCTTGGAGGGCCCCGGACGGGCGGGGGAGCAGTTCTTC
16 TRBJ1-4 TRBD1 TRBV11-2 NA CASSRTSGTGNEKLFF TGTGCCAGCAGCCGTACCTCCGGGACAGGGAATGAAAAACTGTTTTTT
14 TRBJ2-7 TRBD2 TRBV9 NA CASSPGGSFYEQYF TGTGCCAGCAGCCCCGGCGGGAGCTTCTACGAGCAGTACTTC
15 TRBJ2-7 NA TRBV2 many CASSADTGRTYEQYF TGTGCCAGCAGTGCGGACACGGGCCGAACCTACGAGCAGTACTTC
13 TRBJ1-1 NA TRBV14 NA CASSQVLPTEAFF TGTGCCAGCAGCCAAGTGTTGCCCACTGAAGCTTTCTTT
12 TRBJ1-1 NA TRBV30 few CAWSQRGAGAFF TGTGCCTGGAGCCAACGGGGGGCAGGAGCTTTCTTT
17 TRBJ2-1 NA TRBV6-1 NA CASSVSPLVGGGNEQFF TGTGCCAGCAGTGTGTCCCCCTTAGTAGGGGGAGGCAATGAGCAGTTCTTC
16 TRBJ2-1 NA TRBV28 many CASSQQGVGFYNEQFF TGTGCCAGCAGTCAGCAGGGTGTAGGCTTCTACAATGAGCAGTTCTTC
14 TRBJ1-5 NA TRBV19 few CASGNREINQPQHF TGTGCCAGTGGAAACAGGGAGATCAATCAGCCCCAGCATTTT
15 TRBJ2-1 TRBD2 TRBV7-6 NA CASSSSPGRSHEQFF TGTGCCAGCAGCAGTTCTCCCGGGAGGTCTCATGAGCAGTTCTTC
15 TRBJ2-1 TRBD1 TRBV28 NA CASGRPGTGSGEQFF TGTGCCAGCGGCCGACCCGGGACAGGCTCGGGTGAGCAGTTCTTC
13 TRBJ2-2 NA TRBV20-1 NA CSARDLRPGELFF TGCAGTGCTAGAGATCTGAGACCCGGGGAGCTGTTTTTT
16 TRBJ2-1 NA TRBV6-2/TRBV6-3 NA CASSEVRVLGGNEQFF TGTGCCAGCAGTGAAGTTCGAGTCCTGGGTGGCAATGAGCAGTTCTTC
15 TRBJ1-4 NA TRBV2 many CASSPGGTRNEKLFF TGTGCCAGCAGCCCCGGAGGGACAAGAAATGAAAAACTGTTTTTT
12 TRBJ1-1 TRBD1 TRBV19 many CAVGDRNTEAFF TGTGCCGTCGGGGACAGGAACACTGAAGCTTTCTTT